One sample yielded the 7 T cell receptor beta chains listed below, sequenced in a study of cytomegalovirus exposure and HLA in healthy donors. A multiplex PCR was run with 60 Vbeta primers and 13 Jbeta primers. Libraries were prepared by immunoSEQ multiplex PCR; TCRdb keeps only in-frame clonotypes and omits some of them. The listing records roughly 90,000 clones. Sequencing input: PBMCs. Receptor source: a man over 45 in good health and CMV-seropositive.

CDR3 sequence reads: CASSFQGATYEQYF. The CDR3 DNA reads TGTGCCAGTAGTTTCCAGGGGGCTACCTACGAGCAGTACTTC. V gene TRBV19 combines with J gene TRBJ2-7; TRBD1 agrees at 8 bases. J lost 2 bases, V lost 5 bases, and 5 bases had no gene match. CDR3 length: 14 amino acids. Germline V gene lookup returns CDR1 LNHDA and CDR2 SQIVND (reference sequence).

The chain couples TRBV29-1 to TRBJ2-5; TRBD1 matches 9 bases. The V segment lost 7 bases and the J segment 6 bases; nucleotides outside the gene matches: 9. The CDR3 totals 13 residues. Per the germline V gene, CDR1 is SQVTM and CDR2 is ANQGSEA. In DNA, the CDR3 is TGCAGCGCTCCGGGACAGGGTGTCAAGACCCAGTACTTC. This encodes CSAPGQGVKTQYF.

V usage is TRBV5-1 and J usage is TRBJ2-2; D call uncertain. V lost 0 bases to trimming and J lost 4 bases, with 7 bases between them. Germline V CDR1 and CDR2: SGHRS, YFSETQ. There are 14 residues in the CDR3. As DNA, the CDR3 is TGCGCCAGCAGCTTGGGGAGCACCACCGGGGAGCTGTTTTTT. This encodes CASSLGSTTGELFF.

The chain employs TRBV30 and TRBJ1-2; D remains ambiguous. V dropped 0 bases and J dropped 5 bases, with 4 bases sitting between them. This CDR3 region has 11 residues. Germline CDR1 reads GTSNPN; CDR2 reads SVGIG (reference sequence). DNA for the CDR3: TGTGCCTGGAGTGTGCGTTATGGCTACACCTTC. Its protein is CAWSVRYGYTF.

The rearrangement joins TRBV19 to TRBJ2-1, with 7 bases fitting TRBD2. This CDR3 spans 13 amino acids. Trimming took 5 bases from V and 8 from J; bases not matched to a gene: 6. Germline-derived CDR1 and CDR2 are LNHDA and SQIVND (reference sequence). CDR3 protein: CASSLLARDEQFF. The CDR3 DNA is TGTGCCAGTAGTTTACTAGCGCGGGATGAGCAGTTCTTC.

V gene TRBV5-6 combines with J gene TRBJ2-7, with 11 positions matching TRBD2. V trimming: 2 bases; J trimming: 1 base; junction bases outside the gene matches: 11. CDR1 and CDR2 from the germline V gene are SGHDT and YYEEEE. This CDR3 has 18 residues. CDR3 in amino acids: CASSFSAGLAASSYEQYV. The DNA for the CDR3 is TGTGCCAGCAGCTTCAGTGCGGGACTAGCGGCGTCATCCTACGAGCAGTACGTC.

V is TRBV2 and J is TRBJ2-7; D perhaps matches TRBD1 (6 bases). Germline CDR1 and CDR2: SNHLY and FYNNEI. Trimming took 7 bases from V and 6 from J, leaving 16 bases between them. CDR3 length equals 13 residues. CDR3: CASTFRGVSEQYF. Here the CDR3 DNA reads TGTGCCAGCACCTTCAGGGGAGTATCCGAGCAGTACTTC.